Listed below are T cell receptor beta chains from one sample, sequenced in a study of CD4 T cells in relation to SARS-CoV-2 and coronaviruses. The table came from immunoSEQ multiplex PCR; TCRdb's copy has only in-frame clones and leaves some out. The table records 9,000 to 13,000 clones, over 70% of them present only once. The sequenced sample consisted of naive CD4+ T cells from PBMCs. The receptors were sampled from an adult with COVID-19. Both conserved end residues are part of each CDR3. The D gene is left open where the match is weak. Clone size, where shown, is once, few, many, or a class for clones that have expanded.

CDR3 DNA: TGTGCCAGCGGAAGTACTGGAAACACCATATATTTT; CDR3 protein: CASGSTGNTIYF; V gene: TRBV6-6; CDR3 length: 12; clone size: NA; D gene: NA; J gene: TRBJ1-3
CDR3 DNA: TGTGCCAGCAGCTTAACAGGGGTTGCGACTGAAGCTTTCTTT; CDR3 protein: CASSLTGVATEAFF; V gene: TRBV5-6; CDR3 length: 14; clone size: NA; D gene: TRBD1; J gene: TRBJ1-1
CDR3 DNA: TGCAGCGTTGGGCTTAACCAGGTGACCCAGTACTTC; CDR3 protein: CSVGLNQVTQYF; V gene: TRBV29-1; CDR3 length: 12; clone size: NA; D gene: NA; J gene: TRBJ2-5
CDR3 DNA: TGTGCCAGTAGTGAAGGGACAAGGGGTAGCAACTATGGCTACACCTTC; CDR3 protein: CASSEGTRGSNYGYTF; V gene: TRBV19; CDR3 length: 16; clone size: NA; D gene: NA; J gene: TRBJ1-2
CDR3 DNA: TGCGCCAGCAGCTTGAATGGCAGGGGGACAGATACGCAGTATTTT; CDR3 protein: CASSLNGRGTDTQYF; V gene: TRBV5-1; CDR3 length: 15; clone size: NA; D gene: TRBD1; J gene: TRBJ2-3
CDR3 DNA: TGTGCCAGCAGCCCGTTCGCCGGGACTACGAAAGAGACCCAGTACTTC; CDR3 protein: CASSPFAGTTKETQYF; V gene: TRBV11-2; CDR3 length: 16; clone size: NA; D gene: TRBD2; J gene: TRBJ2-5
CDR3 DNA: TGTGCTAGTGGTTTGGTAGGAGTCGGGGAGCTGTTTTTT; CDR3 protein: CASGLVGVGELFF; V gene: TRBV12-5; CDR3 length: 13; clone size: few; D gene: NA; J gene: TRBJ2-2
CDR3 DNA: TGTGCCAGCAGCCGGGAGGATACGCAGTATTTT; CDR3 protein: CASSREDTQYF; V gene: TRBV5-6; CDR3 length: 11; clone size: NA; D gene: NA; J gene: TRBJ2-3
CDR3 DNA: TGTGCCAGCTCACCGATTAGCGGGGGAACTAGCACAGATACGCAGTATTTT; CDR3 protein: CASSPISGGTSTDTQYF; V gene: TRBV18; CDR3 length: 17; clone size: once; D gene: TRBD2; J gene: TRBJ2-3
CDR3 DNA: TGTGCCAGCAGTGAAGCCGGGACAATCTACGAGCAGTACTTC; CDR3 protein: CASSEAGTIYEQYF; V gene: TRBV6-1; CDR3 length: 14; clone size: NA; D gene: NA; J gene: TRBJ2-7
CDR3 DNA: TGTGCCAGCAGCATGGGCCGGCAGAGCCTTAATTCACCCCTCCACTTT; CDR3 protein: CASSMGRQSLNSPLHF; V gene: TRBV28; CDR3 length: 16; clone size: NA; D gene: NA; J gene: TRBJ1-6
CDR3 DNA: TGTGCCAGCAGCTTAGCCAGGACAGGGAGCTCCTACGAGCAGTACTTC; CDR3 protein: CASSLARTGSSYEQYF; V gene: TRBV7-6; CDR3 length: 16; clone size: NA; D gene: TRBD1; J gene: TRBJ2-7
CDR3 DNA: TGTGCCAGCAGCCAATGGGGCAGGACGAACACCGGGGAGCTGTTTTTT; CDR3 protein: CASSQWGRTNTGELFF; V gene: TRBV14; CDR3 length: 16; clone size: NA; D gene: NA; J gene: TRBJ2-2
CDR3 DNA: TGTGCCAGCAGCCCCCGGGACAGGGGCACAGATACGCAGTATTTT; CDR3 protein: CASSPRDRGTDTQYF; V gene: TRBV11-3; CDR3 length: 15; clone size: NA; D gene: TRBD1; J gene: TRBJ2-3
CDR3 DNA: TGTGCCAGCAGTGAAGTCCGCGCCACTGAAGCTTTCTTT; CDR3 protein: CASSEVRATEAFF; V gene: TRBV2; CDR3 length: 13; clone size: NA; D gene: NA; J gene: TRBJ1-1
CDR3 DNA: TGTGCCAGTAGTAGATACAGGGGGCCAATCTACGAGCAGTACTTC; CDR3 protein: CASSRYRGPIYEQYF; V gene: TRBV19; CDR3 length: 15; clone size: NA; D gene: TRBD1; J gene: TRBJ2-7
CDR3 DNA: TGCGCCAGCAGCTTGCGTAGTCAGGGAGGCGAGCAGTACTTC; CDR3 protein: CASSLRSQGGEQYF; V gene: TRBV5-1; CDR3 length: 14; clone size: NA; D gene: NA; J gene: TRBJ2-7
CDR3 DNA: TGTGCCAGCTCACCGAAAGGGGATACGCAGTATTTT; CDR3 protein: CASSPKGDTQYF; V gene: TRBV18; CDR3 length: 12; clone size: NA; D gene: NA; J gene: TRBJ2-3
CDR3 DNA: TGCGCCAGCAGCATAGGAGGGGATCGCACAGATACGCAGTATTTT; CDR3 protein: CASSIGGDRTDTQYF; V gene: TRBV5-1; CDR3 length: 15; clone size: NA; D gene: NA; J gene: TRBJ2-3
CDR3 DNA: TGTGCCAGCAGTTACGGAGCGGAGACCCAGTACTTC; CDR3 protein: CASSYGAETQYF; V gene: TRBV6-6; CDR3 length: 12; clone size: NA; D gene: NA; J gene: TRBJ2-5
CDR3 DNA: TGCGCCAGCAGTAGGGGTGGCTATTCGCAAAATGAGCAGTTCTTC; CDR3 protein: CASSRGGYSQNEQFF; V gene: TRBV10-1; CDR3 length: 15; clone size: once; D gene: NA; J gene: TRBJ2-1
CDR3 DNA: TGTGCCAGCAGCTTGCCAGCGGGGGCCTCCACAGATACGCAGTATTTT; CDR3 protein: CASSLPAGASTDTQYF; V gene: TRBV5-4; CDR3 length: 16; clone size: NA; D gene: TRBD2; J gene: TRBJ2-3
CDR3 DNA: TGTGCCAGCAGCCCAAGGGAGTTGAGCGGATCCTACAATGAGCAGTTCTTC; CDR3 protein: CASSPRELSGSYNEQFF; V gene: TRBV11-2; CDR3 length: 17; clone size: NA; D gene: NA; J gene: TRBJ2-1
CDR3 DNA: TGCGCCAGCAGCTTGGGCCAGGGGGCACCAGAGACCCAGTACTTC; CDR3 protein: CASSLGQGAPETQYF; V gene: TRBV5-1; CDR3 length: 15; clone size: NA; D gene: TRBD1; J gene: TRBJ2-5
CDR3 DNA: TGTGCCAGCAGTTTATCGAGGGGCGGAAGCACAGATACGCAGTATTTT; CDR3 protein: CASSLSRGGSTDTQYF; V gene: TRBV27; CDR3 length: 16; clone size: NA; D gene: NA; J gene: TRBJ2-3
CDR3 DNA: TGTGCCAGGGGGGTACGGGCGGCTGGAAACACCATATATTTT; CDR3 protein: CARGVRAAGNTIYF; V gene: TRBV6-5; CDR3 length: 14; clone size: NA; D gene: NA; J gene: TRBJ1-3
CDR3 DNA: TGTGCCAGCAGTCGAAGGGGGACAGATACGCAGTATTTT; CDR3 protein: CASSRRGTDTQYF; V gene: TRBV6-5; CDR3 length: 13; clone size: NA; D gene: NA; J gene: TRBJ2-3
CDR3 DNA: TGTGCCAGCAGCAAAGGCCGCCCGGGACTGCGCGGATACTACGAGCAGTACTTC; CDR3 protein: CASSKGRPGLRGYYEQYF; V gene: TRBV21-1; CDR3 length: 18; clone size: NA; D gene: NA; J gene: TRBJ2-7
CDR3 DNA: TGTGCCAGCAGTGAACCCTACGAGCAGTACTTC; CDR3 protein: CASSEPYEQYF; V gene: TRBV6-1; CDR3 length: 11; clone size: few; D gene: NA; J gene: TRBJ2-7
CDR3 DNA: TGTGCCAGCTCGAAAGACAGGGTCAGCCCCACCAATTTT; CDR3 protein: CASSKDRVSPTNF; V gene: TRBV18; CDR3 length: 13; clone size: NA; D gene: TRBD1; J gene: TRBJ1-5
CDR3 DNA: TGCGCCAGCAGCCAAGTACGGGAGAGGGGAGGCGTCCTGACTTTC; CDR3 protein: CASSQVRERGGVLTF; V gene: TRBV4-1; CDR3 length: 15; clone size: once; D gene: NA; J gene: TRBJ2-6
CDR3 DNA: TGTGCCAGCAGCTTGGCCCGGGGTTCACTAGAGGATACGCAGTATTTT; CDR3 protein: CASSLARGSLEDTQYF; V gene: TRBV5-5; CDR3 length: 16; clone size: NA; D gene: NA; J gene: TRBJ2-3
CDR3 DNA: TGTGCCAGCAGAAGAGGGACAGGGGGCTCGGGGGAGCTGTTTTTT; CDR3 protein: CASRRGTGGSGELFF; V gene: TRBV21-1; CDR3 length: 15; clone size: NA; D gene: NA; J gene: TRBJ2-2
CDR3 DNA: TGCGCCAGCAGCTCGACAGTTAAAGGCACAGATACGCAGTATTTT; CDR3 protein: CASSSTVKGTDTQYF; V gene: TRBV5-1; CDR3 length: 15; clone size: NA; D gene: NA; J gene: TRBJ2-3
CDR3 DNA: TGTGCCAGCAGCTTGGCGAGAAACACTGAAGCTTTCTTT; CDR3 protein: CASSLARNTEAFF; V gene: TRBV5-4; CDR3 length: 13; clone size: few; D gene: NA; J gene: TRBJ1-1
CDR3 DNA: TGTGCCAGCAGCTTAGCGAGGGGACAGGGGGCCCGGCCAGGCAATCAGCCCCAGCATTTT; CDR3 protein: CASSLARGQGARPGNQPQHF; V gene: TRBV7-6; CDR3 length: 20; clone size: NA; D gene: TRBD1; J gene: TRBJ1-5
CDR3 DNA: TGCGCCAGCAGCTACCTAGGCGGGGGGGCCTCTGGGGCCAACGTCCTGACTTTC; CDR3 protein: CASSYLGGGASGANVLTF; V gene: TRBV5-1; CDR3 length: 18; clone size: NA; D gene: TRBD2; J gene: TRBJ2-6
CDR3 DNA: TGTGCCAGCAGAGCCTGGACAGGGGGCTTGAAGACCCAGTACTTC; CDR3 protein: CASRAWTGGLKTQYF; V gene: TRBV6-5; CDR3 length: 15; clone size: NA; D gene: TRBD1; J gene: TRBJ2-5
CDR3 DNA: TGTGCCTGCACCATTGGGGGACTGGGTCAGCCCCAGCATTTT; CDR3 protein: CACTIGGLGQPQHF; V gene: TRBV30; CDR3 length: 14; clone size: NA; D gene: NA; J gene: TRBJ1-5
CDR3 DNA: TGTGCCAGCAGCACCCGACTAGCGGGCGGGCGAGATACGCAGTATTTT; CDR3 protein: CASSTRLAGGRDTQYF; V gene: TRBV9; CDR3 length: 16; clone size: NA; D gene: TRBD2; J gene: TRBJ2-3
CDR3 DNA: TGTGCCAGCAGTAAAGGGACCGGAGATACGCAGTATTTT; CDR3 protein: CASSKGTGDTQYF; V gene: TRBV12-3/TRBV12-4; CDR3 length: 13; clone size: NA; D gene: NA; J gene: TRBJ2-3
CDR3 DNA: TGTGCTAGCAGCCTGCAAAACTCGGAGGGTACCGGGGAGCTGTTTTTT; CDR3 protein: CASSLQNSEGTGELFF; V gene: TRBV7-7; CDR3 length: 16; clone size: NA; D gene: NA; J gene: TRBJ2-2
CDR3 DNA: TGTGCCAGCAGTGAGATCGCGGCCGTAAATTCACCCCTCCACTTT; CDR3 protein: CASSEIAAVNSPLHF; V gene: TRBV2; CDR3 length: 15; clone size: NA; D gene: NA; J gene: TRBJ1-6
CDR3 DNA: TGTGCCAGCAGCAGGGTAGGTCTTAACTACGAGCAGTACTTC; CDR3 protein: CASSRVGLNYEQYF; V gene: TRBV27; CDR3 length: 14; clone size: NA; D gene: NA; J gene: TRBJ2-7
CDR3 DNA: TGTGCCAGCAGCTTAGCGGTAGGACTAGCGGGGGGGAAATCCTACGAGCAGTACTTC; CDR3 protein: CASSLAVGLAGGKSYEQYF; V gene: TRBV7-2; CDR3 length: 19; clone size: NA; D gene: TRBD2; J gene: TRBJ2-7
CDR3 DNA: TGTGCCAGCAGTAGAGAGGATCAGCCCCAGCATTTT; CDR3 protein: CASSREDQPQHF; V gene: TRBV28; CDR3 length: 12; clone size: NA; D gene: NA; J gene: TRBJ1-5
CDR3 DNA: TGTGCCAGCAGCTATCTGGCCGAATACGAGCAGTACTTC; CDR3 protein: CASSYLAEYEQYF; V gene: TRBV11-3; CDR3 length: 13; clone size: NA; D gene: NA; J gene: TRBJ2-7
CDR3 DNA: TGTGCCAGCAGTGACCCGACGGGGAACACTGAAGCTTTCTTT; CDR3 protein: CASSDPTGNTEAFF; V gene: TRBV28; CDR3 length: 14; clone size: NA; D gene: NA; J gene: TRBJ1-1